Presented here are 2 T cell receptor beta chains from one specimen sequenced in a study of beta chain features in type 1 diabetes. Antigens for these TCRs are unknown. TCRB transcripts that were expressed got sequenced, as all of the isolated RNA had been reverse transcribed. Method: immunoSEQ multiplex PCR; TCRdb's copy keeps in-frame clones and lacks some. The sample holds 150,000 to 170,000 clones; about a tenth are singletons and the top ten take around 0.5%. General observations from the study: There was a moderate but significant shortening of TCRB CDR3s in all four CD4+ subsets of Type 1 diabetes patients.

Sequenced input: central memory CD4+ T cells from blood. All receptors derive from a man younger than 40 with type 1 diabetes.

CDR3 region: CASRRTSGMTQETQYF. The CDR3 bases are TGTGCCAGCAGGAGGACTAGCGGGATGACACAAGAGACCCAGTACTTC. This sequence joins TRBV7-2 and TRBJ2-5, with 12 bases that match TRBD2. The CDR3 consists of 16 residues. Germline CDR1 reads SGHTA; CDR2 reads FQGNSA. With 6 bases clipped from V and 2 bases from J, the junction kept 7 bases outside the gene matches.

The rearrangement uses TRBV7-3 and TRBJ1-4; D not resolved. Germline loops: CDR1 SGHTA, CDR2 FQGTGA. Trimming pared 5 bases from V and 4 bases from J, leaving 8 bases between. The CDR3 covers 13 residues. The CDR3 loop reads CASSAQHNEKLFF. The CDR3 DNA is TGTGCCAGCAGCGCACAGCATAATGAAAAACTGTTTTTT.